This entry concerns a single T cell receptor (beta chain). This sample stems from a study of blood T cell repertoires in COVID-19. Study details: PBMCs, B-cell-depleted T cells, or T cells provided the cDNA or gDNA that made up the material.

Repertoires were generated with immunoSEQ multiplex PCR, while TCRdb's copy carries only in-frame clones and drops some. The sample yields around 99,000 clones, around 82% seen once. V gave up 7 bases and J gave up 4 bases; unmatched junction bases: 9. The CDR3 contains 15 residues. In germline, CDR1 is SGHNT, CDR2 YYREEE (reference sequence). The sequenced sample consisted of peripheral blood. The sequence was collected from a woman in her 50s with acute or convalescent COVID-19. The chain carries TRBV5-4 and TRBJ2-1, with 9 bases matching TRBD1. Written as DNA, the CDR3 is TGTGCCAGCGGTAAGGACAGGGGTCGGTACAATGAGCAGTTCTTC. It codes for CASGKDRGRYNEQFF.